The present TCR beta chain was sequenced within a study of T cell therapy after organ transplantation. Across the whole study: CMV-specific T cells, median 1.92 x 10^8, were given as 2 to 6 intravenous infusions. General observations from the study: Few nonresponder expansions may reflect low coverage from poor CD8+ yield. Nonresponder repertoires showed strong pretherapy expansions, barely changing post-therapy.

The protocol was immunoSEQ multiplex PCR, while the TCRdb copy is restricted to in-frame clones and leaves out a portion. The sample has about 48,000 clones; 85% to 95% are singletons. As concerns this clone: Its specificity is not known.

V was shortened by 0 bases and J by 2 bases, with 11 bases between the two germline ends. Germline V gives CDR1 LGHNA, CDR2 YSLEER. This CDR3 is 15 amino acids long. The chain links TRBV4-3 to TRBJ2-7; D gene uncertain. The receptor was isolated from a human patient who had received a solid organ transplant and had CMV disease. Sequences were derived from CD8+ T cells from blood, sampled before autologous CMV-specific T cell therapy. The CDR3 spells CASSQDNNGAYEQYF. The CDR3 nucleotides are TGCGCCAGCAGCCAAGATAATAACGGTGCCTACGAGCAGTACTTC.